This entry lists 15 T cell receptor beta chains sequenced from one sample in a study of T-cell memory formation after mild COVID-19. TCRdb analysed the 5' RACE reads with MiXCR anew, one entry per CDR3 protein. The repertoire includes 300,000 to 350,000 distinct CDR3 sequences, 15% to 20% of them detected once, and around a fifth sits in the top ten. Sequencing input: PBMCs or a T cell subset sorted from them (not recorded which). These receptors were obtained from a man aged 18 to 29 who had mild COVID-19 (a few samples of this study predate the infection). Cell type and time point are not known.

This clonotype has only a few counts. The chain recombines TRBV4-1 with TRBJ2-3, with D unresolved. CDR3 size: 14 residues. The V gene's germline CDR1 is MGHRA and CDR2 YSYEKL. Trimming stripped 1 base from V and 4 bases from J, with 9 bases between. The CDR3 bases are TGCGCCAGCAGCCAAGTGGTCGTCCCAGATACGCAGTATTTT. Residues: CASSQVVVPDTQYF.

This clonotype was observed a handful of times. The V call is TRBV29-1, the J call TRBJ2-5; TRBD1 aligns across 8 bases. With V trimmed by 5 bases and J by 5 bases, 4 bases remained unmatched. Germline CDR1 SQVTM, CDR2 ANQGSEA. This CDR3 comprises 12 residues. CDR3 DNA: TGCAGCGTTCCGGACAGGGTCGAGACCCAGTACTTC. Amino acids: CSVPDRVETQYF.

This chain links TRBV6-5 with TRBJ2-4; no definite D call. CDR1 and CDR2 from the germline V gene are MNHEY and SVGAGI. The CDR3 covers 10 residues. Trimming removed 8 bases at V and 3 bases at J, with 2 bases between. The CDR3 DNA sequence: TGTGCCAGCGGCAAAAACATTCAGTACTTC. Protein: CASGKNIQYF.

The rearrangement uses TRBV7-9 and TRBJ2-7; either TRBD1 or TRBD2 may supply D (5 bases each). The germline V and J ends were trimmed by 11 bases and 1 base, with 15 bases remaining between them. Germline V gene sequence: CDR1 SEHNR, CDR2 FQNEAQ (reference sequence). The CDR3 spans 13 residues. In nucleotides, the CDR3 is TGTGCCGGTGGGAGCTGGGGGTCCTACGAGCAGTACTTC. It yields the protein CAGGSWGSYEQYF.

The chain is built from TRBV7-3 and TRBJ2-2; 7 nucleotides align to TRBD1. J was trimmed by 4 bases and V by 4 bases; bases with no gene match: 3. This CDR3 is built from 14 residues. CDR1 SGHTA and CDR2 FQGTGA come from the germline V gene. DNA for the CDR3: TGTGCCAGCAGCTCCGGGACAGCCACCGGGGAGCTGTTTTTT. The encoded protein is CASSSGTATGELFF.

V gene TRBV5-5 combines with J gene TRBJ1-1; D is undetermined. The V and J ends lost 0 bases and 7 bases respectively, with 7 bases between them. Germline CDR1 is SGHKS and CDR2 is YYEKEE (reference sequence). CDR3 size: 12 residues. This CDR3 is CASSLVLGEAFF. CDR3 in DNA: TGTGCCAGCAGCTTGGTTTTGGGTGAAGCTTTCTTT.

J is TRBJ1-1 and V is TRBV12-3 or TRBV12-4; 10 positions match TRBD1. Trimming at V came to 7 bases and at J to 1 base, leaving 9 bases not matched to a gene. This CDR3 region has 16 residues. The CDR3 here is CASTPDRGYENTEAFF. The CDR3, as DNA: TGTGCCAGCACCCCGGACAGGGGGTATGAGAACACTGAAGCTTTCTTT.

The chain employs TRBV12-3 or TRBV12-4 and TRBJ1-1; possibly TRBD1 for D (6 bases). The CDR3 consists of 15 residues. Trimming took off 4 bases at V and 1 base at J, with 13 bases between the two ends. CDR3 DNA: TGTGCCAGCAGTTATACAGGGCTCGGGAACACTGAAGCTTTCTTT. This codes for CASSYTGLGNTEAFF.

This chain links TRBV9 with TRBJ1-5, with a tentative D call TRBD1 (6 bases). V was trimmed by 2 bases and J by 4 bases, leaving 10 bases between them. Per germline, CDR1 SGDLS and CDR2 YYNGEE. This CDR3 region has 14 residues. CDR3 protein: CASSVEGQNQPQHF. As DNA, the CDR3 is TGTGCCAGCAGCGTGGAGGGACAAAATCAGCCCCAGCATTTT.

A few counts support this clonotype. This chain links TRBV12-3 or TRBV12-4 with TRBJ1-1; weak D call: TRBD1 (6 bases). This CDR3 contains 15 residues. The V gene lost 6 bases and the J gene lost 0 bases, with 14 bases spanning the gap. DNA for the CDR3: TGTGCCAGCAGAACGATCACAGGGCTGAACACTGAAGCTTTCTTT. Its translation is CASRTITGLNTEAFF.

This clonotype has only a few counts. The chain recombines TRBV24-1 with TRBJ2-3; perhaps D is TRBD1 or TRBD2 (5 bases each). The V end lost 4 bases, the J end lost 2 bases, and 6 bases lay between the germline ends. The germline V gene has CDR1 KGHDR and CDR2 SFDVKD. The CDR3 has 13 amino acids. CDR3 loop: CATSDGATDTQYF. CDR3 DNA: TGTGCCACCAGTGACGGGGCCACAGATACGCAGTATTTT.

The chain is built from TRBV20-1 and TRBJ2-2; D unresolved. Trimming removed 3 bases at V and 1 base at J, with 6 bases between. There are 13 residues in the CDR3. Looked up from germline, CDR1 is DFQATT and CDR2 is SNEGSKA (reference sequence). The CDR3 here is CSASEGNTGELFF. The CDR3 region has the DNA TGCAGTGCTAGCGAAGGGAACACCGGGGAGCTGTTTTTT.

This clonotype was seen more than once but under ten times. The J gene is TRBJ2-2, the V gene TRBV5-1; 7 positions match TRBD2. V gave up 4 bases and J gave up 5 bases; unmatched junction bases: 8. This CDR3 has 15 amino acids. The germline V gene encodes CDR1 SGHRS and CDR2 YFSETQ. The CDR3 region has the DNA TGCGCCAGCAGCCCCGCGGTAGCGGGTACCGGGGAGCTGTTTTTT. This translates into CASSPAVAGTGELFF. Full variable domain (outside the CDR3, taken from reference TRBV5-1 and TRBJ2-2): KAGVTQTPRYLIKTRGQQVTLSCSPISGHRSVSWYQQTPGQGLQFLFEYFSETQRNKGNFPGRFSGRQFSNSRSEMNVSTLELGDSALYLCASSPAVAGTGELFFGEGSRLTVL.

This clonotype appeared a few times. This chain connects TRBV5-1 to TRBJ2-1, with a tentative D call TRBD1 (5 bases). Germline V gene data show CDR1 as SGHRS and CDR2 as YFSETQ. V was pared by 0 bases and J by 3 bases, with 10 bases between. The CDR3 is made up of 15 amino acids. This CDR3 is CASSLVQGFYNEQFF. As DNA, the CDR3 is TGCGCCAGCAGCTTGGTCCAGGGTTTCTACAATGAGCAGTTCTTC.

This clonotype was counted a few times. The chain employs TRBV5-1 and TRBJ1-2; 9 bases align to TRBD1. Trimming at V came to 0 bases and at J to 7 bases, leaving 7 bases not matched to a gene. This CDR3 is 15 amino acids long. CDR1 is SGHRS and CDR2 is YFSETQ in the germline V gene. The CDR3 DNA is TGCGCCAGCAGCTTGGCCGGGACAGGGACGAGTGGCTACACCTTC. It translates to CASSLAGTGTSGYTF.